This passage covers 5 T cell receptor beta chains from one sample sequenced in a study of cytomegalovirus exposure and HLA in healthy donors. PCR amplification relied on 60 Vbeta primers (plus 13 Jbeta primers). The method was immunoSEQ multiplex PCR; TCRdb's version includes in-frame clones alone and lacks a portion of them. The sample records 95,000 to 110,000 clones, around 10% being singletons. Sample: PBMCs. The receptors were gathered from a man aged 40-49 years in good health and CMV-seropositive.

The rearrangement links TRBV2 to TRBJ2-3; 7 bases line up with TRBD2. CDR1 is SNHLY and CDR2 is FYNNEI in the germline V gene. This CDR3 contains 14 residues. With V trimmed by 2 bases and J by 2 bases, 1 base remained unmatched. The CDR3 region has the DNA TGTGCCAGCAGTGAAAGGGACTACACAGATACGCAGTATTTT. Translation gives CASSERDYTDTQYF.

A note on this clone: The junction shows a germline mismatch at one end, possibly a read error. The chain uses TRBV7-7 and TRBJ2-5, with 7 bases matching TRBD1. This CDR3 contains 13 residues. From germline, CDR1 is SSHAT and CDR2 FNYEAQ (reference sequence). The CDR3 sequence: CASSPGTEETQYF. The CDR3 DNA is TGTGCTAGCAGCCCCGGGACAGAAGAGACCCAGTACTTC.

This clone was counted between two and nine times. CDR3 residues: CASSPLPTEAFF. The CDR3 DNA reads TGTGCCAGCAGCCCTCTCCCCACTGAAGCTTTCTTT. The chain links TRBV9 to TRBJ1-1; D gene ambiguous. The CDR3 has 12 amino acids. The V end lost 4 bases, the J end lost 4 bases, and 8 bases lay between the germline ends. The germline CDR1 and CDR2 sequences are SGDLS and YYNGEE.

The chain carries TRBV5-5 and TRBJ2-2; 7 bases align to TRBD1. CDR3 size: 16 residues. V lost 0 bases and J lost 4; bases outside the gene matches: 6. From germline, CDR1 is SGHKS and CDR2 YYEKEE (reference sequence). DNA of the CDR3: TGTGCCAGCAGCTTGGGAAGGGGGCAAGGCACCGGGGAGCTGTTTTTT. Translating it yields CASSLGRGQGTGELFF.

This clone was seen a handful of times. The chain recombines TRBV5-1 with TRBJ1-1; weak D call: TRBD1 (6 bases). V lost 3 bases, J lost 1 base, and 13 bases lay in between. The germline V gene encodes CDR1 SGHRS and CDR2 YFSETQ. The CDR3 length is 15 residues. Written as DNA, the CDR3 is TGCGCCAGCAGCTCCAACAGGGTGGGGAACACTGAAGCTTTCTTT. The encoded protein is CASSSNRVGNTEAFF.